The TCR beta chain described here comes from a study of human T cells and chemical hapten exposure. Study-wide context: Patches with 0.01% DPC went on the upper back, and the tests were read at 6 days.

TCRdb reanalysed the RACE reads using MiXCR and keeps one entry per CDR3 protein. The sample yields just over 95,000 distinct CDR3 sequences, 25% to 35% seen once. CDR1 SEHNR and CDR2 FQNEAQ come from the germline V gene (reference sequence). Trimming removed 8 bases from V and 6 bases from J, with 22 bases in between. The CDR3 runs to 16 residues. Findings and limits, study-wide: With alopecia, donors may have immune responses unlike healthy people's.

Time point: patch test 3, about 24 weeks after DPC sensitization. Documented treatment: therapeutic diphenylcyclopropenone sensitization with weekly scalp DPC. Concerning this clonotype: Its antigen is not known.

This TCR was sampled from a man aged 40-55 years with alopecia areata. Some clones in this sample may be carry-over from other donors' samples. The source was whole blood, collected in connection with sensitization to the hapten diphenylcyclopropenone (DPC). This chain connects TRBV7-9 to TRBJ2-2, with D possibly TRBD1 on 5 matching bases. As DNA, the CDR3 is TGTGCCAGCCCCCCCCCGACAGTTAACGTCCCCGGGGAGCTGTTTTTT. Protein: CASPPPTVNVPGELFF.